This passage covers 12 T cell receptor beta chains from one sample sequenced in a study of regulatory T cells in long-lasting Graves disease (dated by TCRdb to the early 2020s). Libraries were made using multiplex PCR. Data came from an Illumina HiSeq 4000. TCR beta libraries were built with iRepertoire HTBI primers and Arm-PCR amplification of CDR3 regions. TCRdb applied fastp at Q25 and MiXCR to the public reads, then kept only in-frame beta chains. Each CDR3 protein appears once, grouped with its most common genes and DNA. In this sample the table shows 400,000 to 500,000 distinct CDR3 sequences, around 15% of which occur a single time. The ten top clones hold about 25% of the sample. The meaning of the sample's time point label: newly diagnosed GD, antithyroid drugs for less than 3 months. For both TCR sequencing and RNA sequencing, RNA was extracted from PBMCs in TRIzol. This sample also belongs to another study, concerning T cells in Graves' hyperthyroidism and ophthalmopathy.

The material sequenced was peripheral blood mononuclear cells (PBMCs), taken at new diagnosis, from a patient treated with antithyroid drugs. All receptors come from a woman under 30 with Graves disease. Donor details come from another sample of the same person, matched by shared clones.

This clonotype has just a few counts. The chain joins TRBV7-9 to TRBJ2-1, with D hard to call. The CDR3 covers 12 residues. The ends were cut back, 5 bases at V and 7 bases at J, with 9 bases in the middle. Per the germline V gene, CDR1 is SEHNR and CDR2 is FQNEAQ (reference sequence). The chain's CDR3 is CASSLQTNEQFF. In nucleotides, the CDR3 is TGTGCCAGCAGCCTCCAAACAAATGAGCAGTTCTTC.

This clonotype was recorded many times. This sequence joins TRBV30 and TRBJ1-5; no clear D gene. CDR1 GTSNPN and CDR2 SVGIG come from the germline V gene (reference sequence). Between the trimmed V and J ends, which lost 3 bases and 7 bases, there was a span of 13 bases. This CDR3 is built from 13 residues. The CDR3 reads CAWSDVGRQPQHF. CDR3 sequence (DNA): TGTGCCTGGAGCGACGTGGGTCGGCAGCCCCAGCATTTT.

This clonotype showed up many times. The chain recombines TRBV15 with TRBJ1-2; D uncertain. This CDR3 is 12 amino acids long. Per germline, CDR1 LNHNV and CDR2 YYDKDF (reference sequence). V shed 3 bases and J shed 5 bases, with 7 bases lying between them. This CDR3 reads CATSRAEYGYTF. The DNA for the CDR3 is TGTGCCACCAGCAGGGCAGAGTATGGCTACACCTTC.

V is TRBV30 and J is TRBJ2-7; the match to TRBD2 covers 10 bases. Germline V CDR1 and CDR2: GTSNPN, SVGIG (reference sequence). This CDR3 has 15 residues. The J segment lost 2 bases and the V segment lost 3 bases, leaving 7 bases of the junction unmatched. CDR3 in DNA: TGTGCCTGGAGCGATACTAGCGGGATTACCTACGAGCAGTACTTC. Translated, it gives CAWSDTSGITYEQYF.

This clonotype occurred a few times. The genes are TRBV6-2 or TRBV6-3 and TRBJ1-2, with TRBD1 matching 11 bases. The CDR3 contains 13 residues. Losses at the gene ends were 6 bases for V and 5 bases for J; bases not matched to a gene: 2. CDR1 is MNHEY, CDR2 SVGEGT, per germline. This CDR3 reads CASRGQGVYGYTF. CDR3 bases: TGTGCCAGCAGGGGACAGGGGGTTTATGGCTACACCTTC.

This clonotype was counted many times. The chain recombines TRBV20-1 with TRBJ2-5, with a weak D call TRBD2 (5 bases). Trimming left V 0 bases short and J 5 bases short, with 13 bases between. The germline gives CDR1 DFQATT, CDR2 SNEGSKA (reference sequence). The CDR3 totals 14 residues. Here the CDR3 DNA reads TGCAGTGCTAGAGATCTTACTAGATTGGAGACCCAGTACTTC. Protein: CSARDLTRLETQYF.

The CDR3 protein is CASSYSWDSNMNTEAFF. In DNA form, the CDR3 reads TGTGCCAGCAGTTACTCATGGGACAGTAACATGAACACTGAAGCTTTCTTT. The rearrangement joins TRBV6-5 to TRBJ1-1; the match to TRBD1 covers 7 bases. The CDR3 extends over 17 amino acids. J lost 0 bases, V lost 0 bases, and 7 bases had no gene match. Germline values: CDR1 MNHEY, CDR2 SVGAGI.

The sample holds many counts of this clonotype. V is TRBV6-2 or TRBV6-3 and J is TRBJ2-3, with D perhaps given as TRBD1 or TRBD2 (5 bases each). The CDR3 runs 16 residues. CDR1 is MNHEY and CDR2 is SVGEGT in the germline V gene. With 1 base removed from V and 0 bases from J, the gap between germline ends came to 11 bases. The CDR3 loop reads CASSYFGTRSTDTQYF. The CDR3 bases are TGTGCCAGCAGTTACTTCGGGACCCGCAGCACAGATACGCAGTATTTT.

This clonotype showed up many times. The V and J genes are TRBV6-5 and TRBJ2-3; D is perhaps TRBD1 (5 bases). The germline CDR1 and CDR2 sequences are MNHEY and SVGAGI. The CDR3 length is 17 residues. Trimming took off 2 bases at V and 1 base at J, with 16 bases between the two ends. The DNA for the CDR3 is TGTGCCAGCAGTTACGTGGTCGTAGGGGCGGGCACAGATACGCAGTATTTT. Translated, it gives CASSYVVVGAGTDTQYF.

This chain's CDR3 is CSARDARRQYF. The CDR3 DNA reads as TGCAGTGCTAGAGATGCCCGGCGGCAGTATTTT. J is TRBJ2-3 and V is TRBV20-1; D call uncertain. Germline CDR1 DFQATT, CDR2 SNEGSKA (reference sequence). Deletions cut 0 bases from V and 11 bases from J, with 9 bases between. The CDR3 sequence is 11 residues long.

In its sample, this clonotype was seen a few times. A read error is possible here, since a much larger clone lies one base away. The V and J genes are TRBV11-3 and TRBJ1-1; no definite D call. Trimming took 3 bases from V and 10 from J, leaving 12 bases between them. CDR1 SGHNT and CDR2 YENEEA come from the germline V gene. The CDR3 loop spans 12 amino acids. CDR3 amino acids: CASSLGTAGAFF. The CDR3 bases are TGTGCCAGCAGCTTGGGTACAGCTGGAGCTTTCTTT.

This clonotype was counted at least ten times. The chain carries TRBV28 and TRBJ2-1; D possibly corresponds to TRBD2 (6 bases). The V end lost 7 bases, the J end lost 0 bases, and 10 bases lay between the germline ends. This CDR3 has 14 residues. The germline gives CDR1 MDHEN, CDR2 SYDVKM. The chain's CDR3 is CASTGGSSYNEQFF. In nucleotides, the CDR3 is TGTGCCAGCACCGGGGGTTCCTCCTACAATGAGCAGTTCTTC.